This T cell receptor beta chain comes out of a study of blood T cell repertoires in COVID-19. Overall study: Italy, Spain and the United States were the sources of the convalescent and acute COVID-19 samples.

Study members were between about 18 and 95 years old and lived in over 20 US regions. Clinical histories supplied by participants themselves formed the basis of cohort assignment. V was pared by 0 bases and J by 4 bases, with 9 bases between. This CDR3 spans 14 amino acids. In germline, CDR1 is SGHRS, CDR2 YFSETQ. Profiled with immunoSEQ multiplex PCR; TCRdb holds only in-frame clones, not every one. Of around 240,000 clones in the sample, 85% to 90% were seen once. The chain recombines TRBV5-1 with TRBJ2-3, with D unresolved. This receptor was obtained from a man aged 50 or older who had been exposed to COVID-19. The sequenced sample was PBMCs or T cells enriched from blood (not recorded which). The CDR3 nucleotides are TGCGCCAGCAGCTTGGAAACAGCACCAGATACGCAGTATTTT. Encoded protein: CASSLETAPDTQYF.